The 28 T cell receptor beta chains below were found in one sample sequenced in a study of T cell responses to AZD1222 COVID-19 vaccine. Here immunoSEQ multiplex PCR was the method, and the copy in TCRdb shows in-frame clones only, minus some. This table has about 110,000 clones, less than 95% appearing once. The source material was peripheral blood, sampled 28 days after the second AZD1222 dose. All receptors derive from an adult who received the AZD1222 COVID-19 vaccine.

The V gene is TRBV5-5, the J gene TRBJ1-4; no firm D call. Germline-derived CDR1 and CDR2 are SGHKS and YYEKEE (reference sequence). Deletions cut 3 bases from V and 8 bases from J, with 17 bases between. The CDR3 totals 15 residues. The chain's CDR3 is CASSWTLARGEKLFF. DNA for the CDR3: TGTGCCAGCAGCTGGACCCTCGCCCGAGGGGAAAAACTGTTTTTT.

The rearrangement joins TRBV27 to TRBJ1-2; D possibly corresponds to TRBD1 (5 bases). V was cut by 6 bases and J by 4 bases, with 18 bases left in between. CDR3 size: 15 residues. Germline V gene lookup returns CDR1 MNHEY and CDR2 SMNVEV (reference sequence). This CDR3 reads CASRPKLPGSYGYTF. Written as DNA, the CDR3 is TGTGCCAGCAGGCCAAAACTTCCAGGGTCCTATGGCTACACCTTC.

This clone was observed a single time. This chain uses TRBV18 with TRBJ2-1; perhaps TRBD1 as D (5 bases). The V gene's germline CDR1 is KGHSH and CDR2 LQKENI. V was trimmed by 2 bases and J by 4 bases, leaving 12 bases between them. The CDR3 contains 15 residues. The DNA of the CDR3 is TGTGCCAGCTCACCAACACCAGGGATTTACAATGAGCAGTTCTTC. It is translated as CASSPTPGIYNEQFF.

CDR3: CAISGASTDTQYF. CDR3 bases: TGTGCTATTAGCGGGGCTAGCACAGATACGCAGTATTTT. The chain links TRBV2 to TRBJ2-3; 8 bases line up with TRBD2. This CDR3 comprises 13 residues. From germline, CDR1 is SNHLY and CDR2 FYNNEI.

The rearrangement joins TRBV19 to TRBJ2-1, with D perhaps given as TRBD1 or TRBD2 (6 bases each). V was shortened by 7 bases and J by 2 bases, with 15 bases between the two germline ends. This CDR3 contains 15 residues. Germline V gene lookup returns CDR1 LNHDA and CDR2 SQIVND (reference sequence). The CDR3 spells CASTLGGQTYNEQFF. For the CDR3, the DNA is TGTGCCAGTACCCTCGGGGGACAAACCTACAATGAGCAGTTCTTC.

The rearrangement joins TRBV3-1 (or the pseudogene TRBV3-2) to TRBJ2-3; D is possibly TRBD1 (6 bases). This CDR3 has 15 amino acids. The germline CDR1 and CDR2 sequences are LGHDT and YNNKEL (reference sequence). Between the trimmed V and J ends, which lost 1 base and 6 bases, there was a span of 14 bases. The CDR3 here is CASSQAGDEGDTQYF. In DNA, the CDR3 is TGTGCCAGCAGCCAAGCAGGGGACGAGGGGGATACGCAGTATTTT.

The chain is built from TRBV27 and TRBJ2-7; D gene unclear. V lost 3 bases and J 3 bases, leaving 12 bases between the germline ends. The germline V gene encodes CDR1 MNHEY and CDR2 SMNVEV (reference sequence). The CDR3 has 14 residues. The DNA of the CDR3 is TGTGCCAGCAGTTTGCGACCCGGATACTACGAGCAGTACTTC. Residues: CASSLRPGYYEQYF.

This chain joins TRBV4-3 and TRBJ2-2, with 12 bases identical to TRBD2. The V gene's germline CDR1 is LGHNA and CDR2 YSLEER. The CDR3 runs 17 residues. Germline trimming cut 0 bases from V and 5 bases from J; bases unmatched to any gene: 4. CDR3 DNA sequence: TGCGCCAGCAGCCAAGATCTAGCGGGGGGGCCAACCGGGGAGCTGTTTTTT. Translating gives CASSQDLAGGPTGELFF.

The V call is TRBV6-1, the J call TRBJ1-2; the D gene is possibly TRBD1 (5 bases). The V gene lost 2 bases and the J gene lost 4 bases, with 23 bases spanning the gap. The CDR3 sequence is 18 residues long. From germline, CDR1 is MNHNS and CDR2 SASEGT. The CDR3 region is CASSEWGQRTNLLYGYTF. The CDR3 coding sequence is TGTGCCAGCAGTGAATGGGGCCAGCGAACAAACTTACTCTATGGCTACACCTTC.

CDR3 residues: CASSLYRSYGYTF. The CDR3, as DNA: TGTGCCAGCAGCTTGTATCGGTCCTATGGCTACACCTTC. The chain couples TRBV5-6 to TRBJ1-2; D uncertain. V gave up 1 base and J gave up 4 bases, with 8 bases separating them. The length of the CDR3 is 13 residues. The germline V gene encodes CDR1 SGHDT and CDR2 YYEEEE.

CDR3 protein: CASSYSSPGSGEQFF. DNA of the CDR3: TGTGCCAGCAGTTACTCCTCTCCAGGGTCAGGTGAGCAGTTCTTC. The J gene is TRBJ2-1, the V gene TRBV6-2 or TRBV6-3, with a possible D match to TRBD1 (5 bases). The CDR3 contains 15 residues. Germline CDR1 is MNHEY and CDR2 is SVGEGT. Trimming pared 0 bases from V and 9 bases from J, leaving 15 bases between.

The rearrangement joins TRBV7-2 to TRBJ1-1; weak D call: TRBD1 (5 bases). The CDR3 loop spans 13 amino acids. V lost 5 bases and J lost 4, with 11 bases in between. Germline loops: CDR1 SGHTA, CDR2 FQGNSA. The CDR3 DNA reads as TGTGCCAGCAGCCCAGACAGCGGCACTGAAGCTTTCTTT. Encoded protein: CASSPDSGTEAFF.

This clone occurred a few times. This chain uses TRBV2 with TRBJ1-3; 7 nucleotides line up with TRBD1. CDR3 length: 12 amino acids. J gave up 4 bases and V 8 bases, and 2 bases lay outside the gene matches. Germline loops: CDR1 SNHLY, CDR2 FYNNEI. CDR3 region: CASADRGNTIYF. In DNA, the CDR3 is TGTGCCAGCGCGGACAGGGGAAACACCATATATTTT.

The J gene is TRBJ2-5, the V gene TRBV12-3 or TRBV12-4; D gene uncertain. This CDR3 has 13 residues. Deletions cut 7 bases from V and 5 bases from J, with 14 bases between. CDR3 DNA sequence: TGTGCCAGCACCATGAGGCAGATTGAGACCCAGTACTTC. Amino acids: CASTMRQIETQYF.

The rearrangement joins TRBV4-2 to TRBJ2-7, with TRBD2 matching 12 bases. The V segment lost 4 bases and the J segment 0 bases; nucleotides outside the gene matches: 25. Germline lookup yields CDR1 LGHNA and CDR2 YNFKEQ. The CDR3 is 23 amino acids. CDR3: CASSPRSGGWTSGTSLSSYEQYF. The CDR3 bases are TGTGCCAGCAGCCCAAGGAGTGGGGGTTGGACTAGCGGGACTTCCCTAAGCTCCTACGAGCAGTACTTC.

V is TRBV4-3 and J is TRBJ2-7; 14 bases align to TRBD2. The CDR3 sequence is 19 residues long. The V gene end was trimmed by 0 bases and the J gene end by 4 bases; junction bases not matched to a gene: 11. Per the germline V gene, CDR1 is LGHNA and CDR2 is YSLEER. The chain's CDR3 is CASSQDWTSGGPYSYEQYF. As DNA, the CDR3 is TGCGCCAGCAGCCAAGATTGGACTAGCGGGGGGCCCTACTCATACGAGCAGTACTTC.

J is TRBJ2-7 and V is TRBV13, with 10 bases lining up with TRBD1. This CDR3 is 15 amino acids long. Trimming removed 7 bases from V and 6 bases from J; junction bases left unmatched: 12. CDR1 PRHDT and CDR2 FYEKMQ come from the germline V gene (reference sequence). CDR3 nucleotide sequence: TGTGCCAGCACCCTTGGCGGGACAGGGGATCCCGAGCAGTACTTC. This codes for CASTLGGTGDPEQYF. Drawing the rest from reference TRBV13 and TRBJ2-7, the complete variable domain is AAGVIQSPRHLIKEKRETATLKCYPIPRHDTVYWYQQGPGQDPQFLISFYEKMQSDKGSIPDRFSAQQFSDYHSELNMSSLELGDSALYFCASTLGGTGDPEQYFGPGTRLTVT.

This clone was counted between two and nine times. This sequence joins TRBV6-5 and TRBJ2-1; D ambiguous. The CDR3 runs to 13 residues. Trimming shortened V by 6 bases and J by 6 bases, and 12 bases separated the two germline ends. Germline loops: CDR1 MNHEY, CDR2 SVGAGI. Here the CDR3 reads CASSLVMANEQFF. The CDR3 nucleotides are TGTGCCAGCAGCCTGGTCATGGCCAATGAGCAGTTCTTC.

J is TRBJ2-7 and V is TRBV6-2 or TRBV6-3; D assignment may be TRBD1 or TRBD2 (5 bases each). The CDR3 loop spans 15 amino acids. Trimming stripped 6 bases from V and 0 bases from J, with 15 bases between. Germline loops: CDR1 MNHEY, CDR2 SVGEGT. The CDR3 DNA follows: TGTGCCAGCAGCGACCGAGGGACGGACTCCTACGAGCAGTACTTC. It codes for CASSDRGTDSYEQYF.

The V and J genes are TRBV7-6 and TRBJ1-1; D remains unclear. The germline gives CDR1 SGHVS, CDR2 FNYEAQ. The length of the CDR3 is 15 residues. V was pared by 1 base and J by 3 bases, with 12 bases between. The CDR3 sequence: CASSLVASSDTEAFF. As DNA, the CDR3 is TGTGCCAGCAGCTTAGTAGCCAGTTCCGACACTGAAGCTTTCTTT.

This clone was seen only once. This chain connects TRBV7-9 to TRBJ2-4; D remains ambiguous. Germline lookup yields CDR1 SEHNR and CDR2 FQNEAQ (reference sequence). The V gene lost 5 bases and the J gene lost 6 bases, with 11 bases spanning the gap. CDR3 length: 13 residues. The CDR3 bases are TGTGCCAGCAGCCGCGGCTTGGGAAACATTCAGTACTTC. This encodes CASSRGLGNIQYF.

This clone occurred once. The CDR3 coding sequence is TGCGCCAGCAGCCAAGGAGGAACCGGACAGCCGAACACTGAAGCTTTCTTT. Translated: CASSQGGTGQPNTEAFF. This chain connects TRBV4-1 to TRBJ1-1; D may be TRBD1 (6 bases). This CDR3 contains 17 residues. Looked up from germline, CDR1 is MGHRA and CDR2 is YSYEKL. With 1 base removed from V and 1 base from J, the gap between germline ends came to 16 bases.

V gene TRBV6-2 or TRBV6-3 combines with J gene TRBJ2-2; 9 bases match TRBD1. The CDR3 spans 16 residues. Germline loops: CDR1 MNHEY, CDR2 SVGEGT. V lost 6 bases to trimming and J lost 1 base; unmatched junction nucleotides: 6. In nucleotides, the CDR3 is TGTGCCAGCAGCCTACAGGGGGCTCGGAACACCGGGGAGCTGTTTTTT. Protein sequence: CASSLQGARNTGELFF.

The chain links TRBV6-2 or TRBV6-3 to TRBJ1-6, with D possibly being TRBD1 (6 bases). Germline values: CDR1 MNHEY, CDR2 SVGEGT. V was clipped by 5 bases and J by 11 bases, with 7 bases between them. The CDR3 covers 11 residues. This CDR3 is CASSRGAPLHF. The CDR3 region has the DNA TGTGCCAGCAGTAGGGGGGCACCCCTCCACTTT.

The genes are TRBV25-1 and TRBJ2-7; 10 bases agree with TRBD1. There are 15 residues in the CDR3. Germline CDR1 is MGHDK and CDR2 is SYGVNS. Trimming cost V 4 bases and J 3 bases; bases outside gene matches: 6. This chain's CDR3 is CASSAWTGGHYEQYF. In DNA form, the CDR3 reads TGTGCCAGCAGTGCCTGGACAGGGGGTCACTACGAGCAGTACTTC.

The V call is TRBV6-6, the J call TRBJ2-7; 8 nucleotides line up with TRBD1. The CDR3 length is 15 residues. With 5 bases clipped from V and 4 bases from J, the junction kept 10 bases outside the gene matches. Germline CDR1 is MNHNY and CDR2 is SVGAGI (reference sequence). CDR3 nucleotide sequence: TGTGCCAGCAGTACAGGGGCAGGGGGCCAATACGAGCAGTACTTC. Translating it yields CASSTGAGGQYEQYF.

The V gene is TRBV3-1 (or the pseudogene TRBV3-2), the J gene TRBJ1-1, with TRBD1 matching over 7 bases. J gave up 5 bases and V 5 bases, and 11 bases lay outside the gene matches. The CDR3 sequence is 15 residues long. Looked up from germline, CDR1 is LGHDT and CDR2 is YNNKEL (reference sequence). CDR3 sequence reads: CASSLQGIFLTEAFF. CDR3 bases: TGTGCCAGCAGCTTACAGGGGATATTCTTGACTGAAGCTTTCTTT.

The chain carries TRBV5-1 and TRBJ2-1, with TRBD2 as a possible D gene (6 bases). V lost 3 bases, J lost 3 bases, and 10 bases lay in between. The CDR3 has 14 amino acids. The germline gives CDR1 SGHRS, CDR2 YFSETQ. The CDR3 sequence is CASSSRRVYNEQFF. The CDR3, as DNA: TGCGCCAGCAGCTCCCGGAGGGTCTACAATGAGCAGTTCTTC.